The next 6 T cell receptor beta chains were all read from a single sample in a study of human CD8 memory T cell subsets. Generation of TCR beta libraries used UMI-labeled 5' RACE. TCRdb reworked the 5' RACE reads into one entry per CDR3 protein, no DNA. The ten most abundant clones cover 5.7% of a sample with 17,000 or so distinct CDR3 sequences. The sequenced sample consisted of CD8+ stem-like memory T cells (TSCM and TCM) sorted from PBMCs. Described subset: stem-like memory CD8 T cells (TSTEM), CCR7+ PD-1- TIGIT-. These receptors originate from a human donor in good health.

The chain links TRBV6-5 to TRBJ1-1. Germline V gives CDR1 MNHEY, CDR2 SVGAGI. The CDR3 is 15 amino acids. The CDR3 reads CASSYDRGRGPEAFF.

The rearrangement links TRBV19 to TRBJ1-1. The CDR3 has 13 amino acids. CDR1 and CDR2 from the germline V gene are LNHDA and SQIVND (reference sequence). The CDR3 is CASSYSRVYEAFF.

Considering frequency, this clonotype is medium-sized. The rearrangement uses TRBV14 and TRBJ2-3. CDR3 length: 14 amino acids. Per germline, CDR1 SGHDN and CDR2 FVKESK. CDR3 in amino acids: CASSPRLAPDTQYF.

This chain connects TRBV5-1 to TRBJ1-6; absent DNA, TCRdb's TRBD1 call cannot be checked. Germline-derived CDR1 and CDR2 are SGHRS and YFSETQ. The CDR3 covers 15 residues. CDR3: CASRERDTYNSPLHF.

The chain recombines TRBV6-6 with TRBJ1-5; the TCRdb D gene call, TRBD1, has no DNA to confirm it. This CDR3 contains 16 residues. The germline CDR1 and CDR2 sequences are MNHNY and SVGAGI (reference sequence). The CDR3 here is CASTPNRELGNQPQHF.

The rearrangement links TRBV9 to TRBJ1-1. The CDR3 runs to 12 residues. Germline V gene lookup returns CDR1 SGDLS and CDR2 YYNGEE. The CDR3 here is CASTVTNTEAFF.